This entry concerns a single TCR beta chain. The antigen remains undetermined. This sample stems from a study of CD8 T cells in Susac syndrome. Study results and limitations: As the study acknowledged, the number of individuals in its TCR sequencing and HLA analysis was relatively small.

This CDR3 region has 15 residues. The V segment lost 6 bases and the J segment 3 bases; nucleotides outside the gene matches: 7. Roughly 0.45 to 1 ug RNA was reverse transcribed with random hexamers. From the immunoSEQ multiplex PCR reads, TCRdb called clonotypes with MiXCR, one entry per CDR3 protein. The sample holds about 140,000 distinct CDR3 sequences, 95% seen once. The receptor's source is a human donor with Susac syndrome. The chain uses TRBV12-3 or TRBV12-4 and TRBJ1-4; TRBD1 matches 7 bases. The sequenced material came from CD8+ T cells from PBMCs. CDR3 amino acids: CASSIHRGPNEKLFF. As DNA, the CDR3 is TGTGCCAGCAGCATTCACAGGGGTCCTAATGAAAAACTGTTTTTT.